Described below is a single TCR beta chain sequence and its context. Assay used: immunoSEQ multiplex PCR; TCRdb lists only in-frame clones, some missing. This sample has under 85,000 clones, with approximately 96% found just once. CDR3 length equals 17 residues. With V trimmed by 1 base and J by 3 bases, 9 bases remained unmatched. CDR1 LGHNA and CDR2 YSLEER come from the germline V gene. This sample was included in a study of technical replicates of blood from a handful of donors. The TCR sequence derives from a human donor in good health. The chain recombines TRBV4-3 with TRBJ2-3; 8 positions match TRBD2. The sequencing sample was made of T cells isolated from PBMCs. This chain's CDR3 is CASSQGDGRALTDTQYF. The CDR3 DNA reads as TGCGCCAGCAGCCAAGGGGACGGGAGGGCCTTGACAGATACGCAGTATTTT.